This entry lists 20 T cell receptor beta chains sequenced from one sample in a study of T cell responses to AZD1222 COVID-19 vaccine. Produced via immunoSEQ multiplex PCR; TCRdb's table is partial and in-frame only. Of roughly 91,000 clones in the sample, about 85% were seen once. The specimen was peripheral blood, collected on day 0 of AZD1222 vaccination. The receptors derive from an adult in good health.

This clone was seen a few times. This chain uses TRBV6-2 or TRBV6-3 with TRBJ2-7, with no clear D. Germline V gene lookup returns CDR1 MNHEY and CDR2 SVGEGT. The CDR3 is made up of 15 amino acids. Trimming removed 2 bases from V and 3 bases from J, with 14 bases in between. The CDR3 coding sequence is TGTGCCAGCAGTTACACTTTGCAAGGAAACTACGAGCAGTACGTC. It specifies CASSYTLQGNYEQYV.

Here the CDR3 reads CASSPSGSDSYEQYF. The CDR3 bases are TGCGCCAGCAGCCCCTCGGGGTCGGACTCCTACGAGCAGTACTTC. The chain carries TRBV4-3 and TRBJ2-7; TRBD2 might be the D (5 bases). Looked up from germline, CDR1 is LGHNA and CDR2 is YSLEER. The length of the CDR3 is 15 residues. Trimming cost V 4 bases and J 0 bases, with 13 bases left between them.

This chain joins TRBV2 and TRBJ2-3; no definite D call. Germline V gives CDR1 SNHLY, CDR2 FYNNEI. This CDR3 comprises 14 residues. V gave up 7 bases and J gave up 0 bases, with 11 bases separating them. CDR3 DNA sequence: TGTGCCAGCATGCGTCGCCATAGCACAGATACGCAGTATTTT. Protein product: CASMRRHSTDTQYF.

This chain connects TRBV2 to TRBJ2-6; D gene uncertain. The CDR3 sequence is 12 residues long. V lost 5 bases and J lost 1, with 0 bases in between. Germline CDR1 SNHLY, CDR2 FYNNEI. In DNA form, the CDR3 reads TGTGCCAGCAGTTCTGGGGCCAACGTCCTGACTTTC. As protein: CASSSGANVLTF.

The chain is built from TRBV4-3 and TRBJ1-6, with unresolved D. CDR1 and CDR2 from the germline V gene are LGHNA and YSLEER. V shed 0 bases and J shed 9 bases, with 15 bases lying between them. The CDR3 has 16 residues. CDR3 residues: CASSQDHAVGSSPLHF. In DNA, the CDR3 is TGCGCCAGCAGCCAAGATCATGCGGTAGGGAGTTCACCCCTCCACTTT.

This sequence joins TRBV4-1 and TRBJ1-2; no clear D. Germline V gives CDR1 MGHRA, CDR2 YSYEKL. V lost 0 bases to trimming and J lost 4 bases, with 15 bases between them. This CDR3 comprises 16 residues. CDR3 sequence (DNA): TGCGCCAGCAGCCAAGAGTCGAAGGCAGGAACCTATGGCTACACCTTC. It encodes CASSQESKAGTYGYTF.

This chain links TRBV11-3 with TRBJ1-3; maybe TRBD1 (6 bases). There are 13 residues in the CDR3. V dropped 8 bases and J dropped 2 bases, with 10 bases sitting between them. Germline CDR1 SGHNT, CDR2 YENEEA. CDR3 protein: CASGGAAGNTIYF. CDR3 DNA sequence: TGTGCCAGCGGGGGGGCGGCTGGAAACACCATATATTTT.

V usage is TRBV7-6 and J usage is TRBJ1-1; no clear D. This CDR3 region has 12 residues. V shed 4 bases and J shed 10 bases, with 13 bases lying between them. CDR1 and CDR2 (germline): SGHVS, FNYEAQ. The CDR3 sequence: CASSSSRQVAFF. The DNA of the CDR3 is TGTGCCAGCAGCTCTAGTCGTCAGGTAGCTTTCTTT.

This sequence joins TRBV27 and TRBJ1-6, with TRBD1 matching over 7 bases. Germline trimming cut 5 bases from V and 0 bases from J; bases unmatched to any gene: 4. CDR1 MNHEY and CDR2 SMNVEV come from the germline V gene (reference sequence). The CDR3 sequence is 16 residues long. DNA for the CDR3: TGTGCCAGCAGTCCGCGACAGGGCTCCTATAATTCACCCCTCCACTTT. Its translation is CASSPRQGSYNSPLHF.

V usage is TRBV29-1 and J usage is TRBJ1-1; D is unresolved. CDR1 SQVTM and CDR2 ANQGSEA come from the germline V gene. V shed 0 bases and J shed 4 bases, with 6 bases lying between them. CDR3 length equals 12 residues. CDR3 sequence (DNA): TGCAGCGTTGAAGAAAGTGGCACTGAAGCTTTCTTT. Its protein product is CSVEESGTEAFF. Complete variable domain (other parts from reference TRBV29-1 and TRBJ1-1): SAVISQKPSRDICQRGTSLTIQCQVDSQVTMMFWYRQQPGQSLTLIATANQGSEATYESGFVIDKFPISRPNLTFSTLTVSNMSPEDSSIYLCSVEESGTEAFFGQGTRLTVV.

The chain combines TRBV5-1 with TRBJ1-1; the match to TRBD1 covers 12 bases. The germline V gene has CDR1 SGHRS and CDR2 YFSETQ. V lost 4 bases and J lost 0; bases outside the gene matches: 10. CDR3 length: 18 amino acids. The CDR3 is CASSPGTGGVLMNTEAFF. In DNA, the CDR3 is TGCGCCAGCAGCCCGGGGACAGGGGGCGTTTTAATGAACACTGAAGCTTTCTTT.

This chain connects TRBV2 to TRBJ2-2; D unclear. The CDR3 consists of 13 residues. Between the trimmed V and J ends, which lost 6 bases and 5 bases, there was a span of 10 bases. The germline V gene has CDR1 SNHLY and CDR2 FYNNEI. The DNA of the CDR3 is TGTGCCAGCAGCCTTCTGGGGACCGGGGAGCTGTTTTTT. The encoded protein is CASSLLGTGELFF.

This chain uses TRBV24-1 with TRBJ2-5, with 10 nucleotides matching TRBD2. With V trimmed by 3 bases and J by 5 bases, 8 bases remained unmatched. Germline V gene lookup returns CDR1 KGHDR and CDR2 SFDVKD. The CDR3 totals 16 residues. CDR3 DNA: TGTGCCACCAGTGATATCGGACTAGCGGCGAGGGAGACCCAGTACTTC. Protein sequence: CATSDIGLAARETQYF.

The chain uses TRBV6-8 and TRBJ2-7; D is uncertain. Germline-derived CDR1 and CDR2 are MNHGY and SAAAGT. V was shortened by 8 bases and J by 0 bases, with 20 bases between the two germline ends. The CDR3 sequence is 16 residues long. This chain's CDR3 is CASPPVVSRSSYEQYV. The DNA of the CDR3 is TGTGCCAGCCCCCCGGTTGTTTCACGGAGCTCCTACGAGCAGTACGTC.

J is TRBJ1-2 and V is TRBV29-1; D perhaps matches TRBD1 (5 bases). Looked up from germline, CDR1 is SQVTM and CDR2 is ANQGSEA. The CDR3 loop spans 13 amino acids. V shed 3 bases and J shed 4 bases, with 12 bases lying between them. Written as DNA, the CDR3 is TGCAGCGTTGATCCCCGGGACGGCTATGGCTACACCTTC. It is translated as CSVDPRDGYGYTF.

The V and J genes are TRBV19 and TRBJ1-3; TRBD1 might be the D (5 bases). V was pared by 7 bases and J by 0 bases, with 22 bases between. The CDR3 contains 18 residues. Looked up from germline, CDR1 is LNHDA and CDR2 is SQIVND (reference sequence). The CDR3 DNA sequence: TGTGCCAGTAAAAGGGCTCGATTGGGACCCTCCTCTGGAAACACCATATATTTT. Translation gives CASKRARLGPSSGNTIYF.

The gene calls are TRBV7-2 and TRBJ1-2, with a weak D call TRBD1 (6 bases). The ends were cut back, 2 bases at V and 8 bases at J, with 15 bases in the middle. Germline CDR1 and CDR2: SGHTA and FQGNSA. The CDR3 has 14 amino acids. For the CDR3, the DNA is TGTGCCAGCAGCTTAATCAGGGGCCGAGAGGGCTACACCTTC. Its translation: CASSLIRGREGYTF. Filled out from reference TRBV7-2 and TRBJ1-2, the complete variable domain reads GAGVSQSPSNKVTEKGKDVELRCDPISGHTALYWYRQSLGQGLEFLIYFQGNSAPDKSGLPSDRFSAERTGGSVSTLTIQRTQQEDSAVYLCASSLIRGREGYTFGSGTRLTVV.

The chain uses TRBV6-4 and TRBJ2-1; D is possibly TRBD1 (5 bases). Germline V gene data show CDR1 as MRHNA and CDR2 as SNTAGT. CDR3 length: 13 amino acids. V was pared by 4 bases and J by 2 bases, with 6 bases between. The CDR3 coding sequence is TGTGCCAGCAGTGCAGGGCCCTACAATGAGCAGTTCTTC. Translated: CASSAGPYNEQFF.

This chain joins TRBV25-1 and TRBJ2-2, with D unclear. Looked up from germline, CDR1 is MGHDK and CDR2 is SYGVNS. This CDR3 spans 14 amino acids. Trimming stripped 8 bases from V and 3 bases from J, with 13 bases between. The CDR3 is CASGEDGHTGELFF. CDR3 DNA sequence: TGTGCCAGCGGCGAGGACGGGCACACCGGGGAGCTGTTTTTT.

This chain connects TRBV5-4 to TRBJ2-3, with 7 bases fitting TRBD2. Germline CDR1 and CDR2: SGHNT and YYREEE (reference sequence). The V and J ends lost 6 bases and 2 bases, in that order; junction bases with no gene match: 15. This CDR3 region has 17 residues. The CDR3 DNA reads TGTGCCAGCACCCCCTGGGGAGCGGGGCGGTCCACAGATACGCAGTATTTT. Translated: CASTPWGAGRSTDTQYF.